What follows describes a single TCR beta chain. The data derive from a study of siplizumab effects on memory and regulatory T cells. Sequencing of each sample assayed some 10^5 TCR templates. Assay: immunoSEQ multiplex PCR; the TCRdb copy retains only in-frame clones and omits some. The sample has about 120,000 clones, roughly 93% seen once. Germline V lookup: CDR1 SGHRS, CDR2 YFSETQ. CDR3 length equals 11 residues. The ends were cut back, 0 bases at V and 7 bases at J, with 2 bases in the middle. This chain joins TRBV5-1 and TRBJ2-1; D call uncertain. Sequenced material: non-Treg CD4+ T cells sorted from blood. The receptor comes from a human donor in good health. The CDR3 sequence is CASSLGNEQFF. The CDR3 DNA follows: TGCGCCAGCAGCTTGGGGAATGAGCAGTTCTTC.